This TCR beta chain was captured by sequencing in a study of shared clonotypes between healthy human individuals. In the study overall: The plates for each donor numbered three CD4 naive, three CD4 memory, two CD8 naive and one CD8 memory.

Points from the study as a whole: Naive subsets generally exceeded memory subsets in estimated richness. Roughly 5% of naive CD4 clonotypes were shared across four donors.

TCRdb keeps only in-frame clones here, not all; method: immunoSEQ multiplex PCR. The table includes 150,000 to 200,000 clones, approximately 95% detected once. A remark on this clone: The antigen is undetermined.

V was shortened by 1 base and J by 6 bases, with 7 bases between the two germline ends. The CDR3 extends over 12 amino acids. The germline CDR1 and CDR2 sequences are SGHAT and FQNNGV. The material sequenced was naive CD4+ T cells sorted from blood. Subset defined: CD45RA+ positively selected. The TCR comes from a woman aged 30 to 39 in good health. V gene TRBV11-2 combines with J gene TRBJ2-7; D may be TRBD2 (5 bases). For the CDR3, the DNA is TGTGCCAGCAGCTTAGTGAGCGGCGAGCAGTACTTC. Translated: CASSLVSGEQYF.